The rows below give T cell receptor beta chains drawn from one sample of a study of blood T cell repertoires in COVID-19. Profiled with immunoSEQ multiplex PCR; TCRdb holds only in-frame clones, not every one. The data contain 300,000 to 400,000 clones, roughly 90% of them singletons. Material: PBMCs or T cells enriched from blood (not recorded which). The receptors stem from a woman in her 30s who had been exposed to COVID-19. The CDR3 runs from the conserved cysteine through the conserved F or W. Size values are once, few and many counts, or a class for expanded clones, and some rows have none.

v_gene	abundance	j_gene	CDR3aa
TRBV7-9	NA	TRBJ2-1	CASSLATREHEQFF
TRBV7-2	once	TRBJ2-7	CASSLEPPPYEQYF
TRBV5-1	NA	TRBJ1-2	CASSSDRGFNYGYTF
TRBV5-5	NA	TRBJ2-1	CASSFGGTNNEQFF
TRBV5-4	once	TRBJ2-1	CASSQNPTSGGLYEQFF
TRBV7-9	NA	TRBJ1-2	CASSLSRAAYGYTF
TRBV20-1	NA	TRBJ1-2	CSASRQGVRGYTF
TRBV7-2	once	TRBJ1-5	CASSARTGNQPQHF
TRBV5-1	once	TRBJ1-1	CASSQGRGATEAFF
TRBV5-1	NA	TRBJ2-7	CASRQRDSGRYEQYF
TRBV30	NA	TRBJ1-1	CAWNYGGTNTEAFF
TRBV7-8	few	TRBJ2-5	CASSPRLAGGTPRGETQYF
TRBV6-5	once	TRBJ1-1	CASRYQGQHTEAFF
TRBV19	NA	TRBJ2-3	CASRARTGLTDTQYF
TRBV10-2	NA	TRBJ2-3	CASRGTSGGGYF
TRBV7-2	NA	TRBJ2-5	CASSLWRGGYQETQYF
TRBV18	NA	TRBJ1-1	CASSPGQGAEAFF
TRBV6-5	NA	TRBJ1-1	CASIGQMGTEAFF
TRBV9	NA	TRBJ1-3	CASSGDRGPGNTIYF
TRBV25-1	NA	TRBJ2-5	CASSEFVSGKETQYF
TRBV4-1	NA	TRBJ2-4	CASSQGVGGTKNIQYF
TRBV5-1	NA	TRBJ2-1	CASSGQGVDEQFF
TRBV6-4	NA	TRBJ1-1	CASKRGRENTEAFF
TRBV21-1	NA	TRBJ2-1	CASSHRDRVFHNEQFF
TRBV4-3	NA	TRBJ1-1	CASSPHSLRMNTEAFF
TRBV6-4	NA	TRBJ2-5	CASSDSPGSGETQYF
TRBV5-1	NA	TRBJ2-7	CASSLIGGSYEQYF
TRBV7-9	NA	TRBJ1-5	CASSLQRNQPQHF
TRBV6-6	NA	TRBJ1-5	CASRGEYSNQPQHF
TRBV4-2	NA	TRBJ2-3	CASSQDFGTSGGARDTQYF
TRBV13	NA	TRBJ2-7	CASSLATSLDEQYF
TRBV30	NA	TRBJ1-2	CAWSVLAIQDGYTF
TRBV19	NA	TRBJ2-7	CASRLAGVHEQYF
TRBV25-1	NA	TRBJ2-7	CASSDPGQVLYEQYF
TRBV7-8	NA	TRBJ2-3	CASSAAGTSADTQYF
TRBV19	NA	TRBJ1-3	CASSPQGDGNTIYF
TRBV12-5	once	TRBJ1-1	CASGLSVLNTEAFF
TRBV3-1/TRBV3-2	NA	TRBJ2-7	CASSLRLAGGSEQYF
TRBV6-2/TRBV6-3	NA	TRBJ2-5	CASSPGRDRGETQYF
TRBV4-1	NA	TRBJ1-5	CASSQVDLTGFSNQPQHF
TRBV5-5	NA	TRBJ1-2	CASSLVEGRLNYGYTF
TRBV29-1	once	TRBJ1-1	CSVESLLLRGVAFF
TRBV5-6	NA	TRBJ1-2	CASSHMSFPYGYTF
TRBV3-1/TRBV3-2	NA	TRBJ2-2	CASNQGGPGELFF